One sample yielded the 26 T cell receptor beta chains listed below, sequenced in a study of T-cell reconstitution after alpha-beta-depleted transplantation in children. During its preparation, the TCRbeta library received unique molecular identifiers. TCRdb recomputed calls from the PCR reads with MiXCR, one row per CDR3 protein. Among about 300,000 distinct CDR3 sequences listed, 10% were seen once. Sequencing used PBMCs, obtained before TCRalphabeta/CD19-depleted stem cell transplant. Receptors were obtained from a boy younger than two with acute myeloid leukemia, due to receive a stem cell transplant.

This clonotype was observed at least ten times. This chain uses TRBV7-6 with TRBJ1-1, with 10 bases lining up with TRBD1. J gave up 5 bases and V 3 bases, and 6 bases lay outside the gene matches. The germline gives CDR1 SGHVS, CDR2 FNYEAQ. CDR3 length equals 15 residues. CDR3: CASSFRQGARTEAFF. DNA of the CDR3: TGTGCCAGCAGCTTCCGACAGGGGGCAAGGACTGAAGCTTTCTTT.

This clonotype was counted only a few times. The rearrangement uses TRBV13 and TRBJ2-5, with D uncertain. This CDR3 is 15 amino acids long. From germline, CDR1 is PRHDT and CDR2 FYEKMQ (reference sequence). V lost 1 base to trimming and J lost 1 base, with 10 bases between them. The CDR3 here is CASSLAPAIQETQYF. The CDR3 DNA follows: TGTGCCAGCAGCTTAGCCCCGGCCATCCAAGAGACCCAGTACTTC. The full variable domain, with the rest looked up from reference TRBV13 and TRBJ2-5, is AAGVIQSPRHLIKEKRETATLKCYPIPRHDTVYWYQQGPGQDPQFLISFYEKMQSDKGSIPDRFSAQQFSDYHSELNMSSLELGDSALYFCASSLAPAIQETQYFGPGTRLLVL.

This clonotype was recorded at least ten times. This sequence joins TRBV9 and TRBJ1-2; tentative D call: TRBD1 (6 bases). CDR3 length: 13 residues. The V gene's germline CDR1 is SGDLS and CDR2 YYNGEE. The V end lost 2 bases, the J end lost 9 bases, and 14 bases lay between the germline ends. CDR3 protein: CASSVTHRDSYTF. In nucleotides, the CDR3 is TGTGCCAGCAGCGTTACTCACCGGGACAGCTACACCTTC.

This clonotype was seen a few times. The chain is built from TRBV10-3 and TRBJ2-1, with 9 nucleotides matching TRBD2. Germline V gene sequence: CDR1 ENHRY, CDR2 SYGVKD. J lost 9 bases, V lost 8 bases, and 14 bases had no gene match. This CDR3 is built from 15 residues. The CDR3 bases are TGTGCCATCGGATCCGGGACTAGCAGCGTCGGTGAGCAGTTCTTC. Residues: CAIGSGTSSVGEQFF.

This clonotype was counted at least ten times. The CDR3 region is CAISESVGTSGTGELFF. The CDR3 coding sequence is TGTGCCATCAGTGAGTCAGTCGGGACTAGCGGGACAGGGGAGCTGTTTTTT. This rearrangement joins TRBV10-3 to TRBJ2-2; 13 positions match TRBD2. The germline V gene has CDR1 ENHRY and CDR2 SYGVKD. The CDR3 is 17 amino acids. The trim removed 0 bases at V and 8 bases at J, leaving 6 bases unmatched.

This clonotype was seen at least ten times. The gene calls are TRBV20-1 and TRBJ2-1; D perhaps matches TRBD1 (6 bases). The CDR3 is made up of 14 amino acids. Trimming took 0 bases from V and 3 from J, leaving 9 bases between them. CDR1 and CDR2 from the germline V gene are DFQATT and SNEGSKA (reference sequence). The CDR3 sequence: CSARDRTVYNEQFF. The CDR3 nucleotides are TGCAGTGCTAGAGACCGGACAGTCTACAATGAGCAGTTCTTC.

This clonotype was counted ten times or more. The V and J genes are TRBV20-1 and TRBJ2-3, with D perhaps matching TRBD1 (5 bases). Trimming left V 5 bases short and J 4 bases short, with 7 bases between. Germline CDR1 DFQATT, CDR2 SNEGSKA (reference sequence). This CDR3 comprises 11 residues. The chain's CDR3 is CSAQGSDTQYF. The CDR3 DNA reads as TGCAGTGCTCAGGGCTCAGATACGCAGTATTTT.

In its sample, this clonotype was seen a few times. The chain links TRBV7-2 to TRBJ1-1; no clear D gene. This CDR3 region has 11 residues. V was pared by 2 bases and J by 5 bases, with 3 bases between. From germline, CDR1 is SGHTA and CDR2 FQGNSA. CDR3 in amino acids: CASSLLTEAFF. CDR3 coding DNA: TGTGCCAGCAGCTTACTGACTGAAGCTTTCTTT.

This clonotype has a count of ten or more. The rearrangement links TRBV7-2 to TRBJ1-1; D is perhaps TRBD1 (5 bases). The CDR3 has 13 residues. The germline CDR1 and CDR2 sequences are SGHTA and FQGNSA. The V end lost 5 bases, the J end lost 6 bases, and 13 bases lay between the germline ends. DNA for the CDR3: TGTGCCAGCAGCCCATGGGGGGTCGCTGAAGCTTTCTTT. Translating it yields CASSPWGVAEAFF.

This clonotype showed up many times. V is TRBV12-3 or TRBV12-4 and J is TRBJ2-1; TRBD2 matches 10 bases. Trimming at V came to 6 bases and at J to 7 bases, leaving 9 bases not matched to a gene. This CDR3 has 15 amino acids. The CDR3 coding sequence is TGTGCCAGCAGCCTAGCGGGAGAGGTGAGAAATGAGCAGTTCTTC. It specifies CASSLAGEVRNEQFF.

This clonotype appeared a few times. This chain joins TRBV6-6 and TRBJ2-1; D unresolved. Trimming stripped 0 bases from V and 6 bases from J, with 6 bases between. The germline V gene has CDR1 MNHNY and CDR2 SVGAGI (reference sequence). The CDR3 spans 13 residues. The CDR3 protein is CASSYSLGNEQFF. DNA for the CDR3: TGTGCCAGCAGTTACTCACTCGGCAATGAGCAGTTCTTC.

This clonotype appeared many times. J is TRBJ1-1 and V is TRBV12-3 or TRBV12-4; 7 bases agree with TRBD1. There are 13 residues in the CDR3. The junction had 9 bases not matched to a gene; V was cut back by 6 bases and J by 8 bases. CDR3 bases: TGTGCCAGCAGGTTCCCCGACAGGGCCGAAGCTTTCTTT. Its protein is CASRFPDRAEAFF.

The gene calls are TRBV7-2 and TRBJ2-2; 7 nucleotides match TRBD1. V lost 5 bases to trimming and J lost 2 bases; unmatched junction nucleotides: 5. The germline gives CDR1 SGHTA, CDR2 FQGNSA. The CDR3 runs to 15 residues. This CDR3 reads CASSQRGRNTGELFF. The CDR3 DNA reads TGTGCCAGCAGCCAGAGGGGGCGCAACACCGGGGAGCTGTTTTTT.

This clonotype was seen ten or more times. This sequence joins TRBV20-1 and TRBJ2-4; no clear D. Trimming took 7 bases from V and 3 from J, leaving 16 bases between them. The CDR3 spans 14 residues. The germline CDR1 and CDR2 sequences are DFQATT and SNEGSKA (reference sequence). The CDR3 loop is CSVEWEGVKNIQYF. CDR3 nucleotide sequence: TGCAGTGTCGAATGGGAAGGAGTCAAAAACATTCAGTACTTC.

In regard to this clonotype: A read error may explain this, as a much larger clone is one base away. The chain has TRBV12-3 or TRBV12-4 and TRBJ2-7; 7 bases are shared with TRBD1. This CDR3 spans 13 amino acids. CDR3 region: CASNYRGSNDQYF. The CDR3 region has the DNA TGTGCCAGCAACTACAGGGGATCCAACGACCAGTACTTC.

This clonotype was seen many times. The CDR3, as DNA: TGTGCCAGCAGCTTCCAGGGAAGGTTTTCCTACGAGCAGTACTTC. The encoded protein is CASSFQGRFSYEQYF. The chain carries TRBV11-3 and TRBJ2-7; TRBD1 is a possible D gene (5 bases). This CDR3 comprises 15 residues. Germline V gene sequence: CDR1 SGHNT, CDR2 YENEEA. With 3 bases removed from V and 1 base from J, the gap between germline ends came to 13 bases.

This clonotype was detected ten times or more. For the CDR3, the DNA is TGTGCCAGCAGGTGGGACAGGGGGTCTCCCCCCCAGCATTTT. Its translation: CASRWDRGSPPQHF. V and J are TRBV28 and TRBJ1-5; 11 nucleotides line up with TRBD1. The germline CDR1 and CDR2 sequences are MDHEN and SYDVKM. The junction had 8 bases not matched to a gene; V was cut back by 6 bases and J by 10 bases. The CDR3 is 14 amino acids.

This chain joins TRBV19 and TRBJ2-1, with 12 bases that match TRBD2. Germline loops: CDR1 LNHDA, CDR2 SQIVND (reference sequence). V trimming: 10 bases; J trimming: 4 bases; junction bases outside the gene matches: 8. The CDR3 is made up of 15 amino acids. The CDR3 loop is CATVRGLAGYNEQFF. Written as DNA, the CDR3 is TGTGCCACAGTACGAGGACTAGCGGGATACAATGAGCAGTTCTTC.

This clonotype occurred a few times. The CDR3 here is CASSSRFLNYGYTF. The DNA for the CDR3 is TGTGCCAGCAGTTCGCGGTTCCTGAACTATGGCTACACCTTC. The V and J genes are TRBV28 and TRBJ1-2; no clear D gene. This CDR3 is built from 14 residues. V was shortened by 4 bases and J by 2 bases, with 11 bases between the two germline ends. Germline V gives CDR1 MDHEN, CDR2 SYDVKM.

Details on this clonotype: A much more abundant neighbour one base away suggests this may be a read error. This chain connects TRBV5-1 to TRBJ2-7, with D possibly being TRBD1 (5 bases). Trimming removed 5 bases from V and 0 bases from J, with 15 bases in between. CDR3 length: 15 residues. Germline V gives CDR1 SGHRS, CDR2 YFSETQ. The CDR3 sequence is CASSSDILFSYEQYF. The CDR3, as DNA: TGCGCCAGCAGTTCGGACATTCTTTTCTCCTACGAGCAGTACTTC.

This chain uses TRBV3-1 with TRBJ1-3; D is unresolved. CDR3 length equals 16 residues. Germline-derived CDR1 and CDR2 are LGHDT and YNNKEL (reference sequence). With 1 base removed from V and 0 bases from J, the gap between germline ends came to 10 bases. The CDR3, as DNA: TGTGCCAGCAGCCAAGCCTTAGGGTTCTCTGGAAACACCATATATTTT. Translating it yields CASSQALGFSGNTIYF.

In its sample, this clonotype was seen many times. J is TRBJ2-1 and V is TRBV6-2 or TRBV6-3, with 10 bases lining up with TRBD2. V trimming: 7 bases; J trimming: 12 bases; junction bases outside the gene matches: 15. The CDR3 has 15 residues. Germline V CDR1 and CDR2: MNHEY, SVGEGT. As DNA, the CDR3 is TGTGCCAGCACCCCGACTAGCGGGCAAGGAGGACGGCAGTTCTTC. Amino acids: CASTPTSGQGGRQFF.

This clonotype was counted many times. J is TRBJ2-1 and V is TRBV20-1, with TRBD2 identical over 11 bases. Unmatched junction bases numbered 8, after V lost 3 bases and J lost 4 bases. Germline CDR1 and CDR2: DFQATT and SNEGSKA (reference sequence). This CDR3 region has 16 residues. CDR3 sequence (DNA): TGCAGTGCTAGCACCCTAGCGGGGGGTAGGTACAATGAGCAGTTCTTC. This codes for CSASTLAGGRYNEQFF.

This clonotype showed up many times. The chain recombines TRBV5-1 with TRBJ2-6; TRBD1 aligns across 7 bases. CDR1 is SGHRS, CDR2 YFSETQ, per germline. This CDR3 comprises 17 residues. The V gene end was trimmed by 1 base and the J gene end by 4 bases; junction bases not matched to a gene: 8. The CDR3 here is CASSLLLSGGGANVLTF. CDR3 DNA: TGCGCCAGCAGCTTGCTGTTATCAGGGGGAGGGGCCAACGTCCTGACTTTC.

This clonotype appeared many times. V gene TRBV20-1 combines with J gene TRBJ2-2; TRBD1 matches 9 bases. Germline CDR1 DFQATT, CDR2 SNEGSKA (reference sequence). V lost 6 bases and J lost 1; bases outside the gene matches: 9. The CDR3 loop spans 16 amino acids. This CDR3 is CSALPGTGWNTGELFF. In nucleotides, the CDR3 is TGCAGTGCACTCCCCGGGACAGGGTGGAACACCGGGGAGCTGTTTTTT.

A remark on this clonotype: A much larger clone lies one base from this, so it may be a read error. The chain joins TRBV5-4 to TRBJ2-4, with D tentatively TRBD1 (6 bases). Looked up from germline, CDR1 is SGHNT and CDR2 is YYREEE (reference sequence). This CDR3 contains 15 residues. Here the CDR3 DNA reads TGTGCCTGCAGCTTGGACAGCACTGGCGAGAACATTCAGTACTTC. Its protein is CACSLDSTGENIQYF.